This T cell receptor (beta chain) was documented in a study of OX40 agonist ivuxolimab in advanced cancers. Regarding the study in general: Ivuxolimab, which targeted the costimulatory receptor OX40 (CD134), was an agonistic, fully human IgG2 monoclonal antibody. Intravenous ivuxolimab was administered to patients every 2 weeks at six dose levels: 0.01, 0.1, 0.3, 1.5, 3 and 10 mg/kg. Of the approximately 50 dose-escalation patients, hepatocellular carcinoma was present in around 20, melanoma in roughly 15, renal cell carcinoma in 9 and head and neck cancer in 9. In the dose-escalation cohort, more than 75% of patients were male, and the mean age was roughly 60 years, with a range of roughly 20 to 79. Patients were allowed to have had prior anti-PD-1, anti-PD-L1 or anti-CTLA-4 therapy, and approximately 41% of the dose-escalation patients had previously received checkpoint inhibitors. Partial responses were achieved by three dose-escalation patients, of whom one had hepatocellular carcinoma and two had cutaneous melanoma. Peripheral TCRbeta sequencing aimed to test whether ivuxolimab altered TCR sequence diversity and caused clonal T-cell expansion. The paper covers the monotherapy dose-escalation part of the phase I ivuxolimab trial, which included N ≈ 57 patients.

Patients with autoimmune disease history or receiving systemic immunosuppression were excluded from the trial. Peripheral blood for TCR sequencing was drawn from every dose cohort at baseline, at cycle 4 day 1 and at cycle 7 day 1. The samples were drawn from a first-in-human, open-label, multicenter phase I dose-escalation trial of ivuxolimab. The trial enrolled adults with locally advanced or metastatic head and neck squamous cell, hepatocellular, melanoma or renal cell carcinoma. Before TCR sequencing, CD4+ and CD8+ T cells were separately sorted from peripheral blood. Results the study describes overall, beyond this receptor: Low levels of normalized T-cell clonal expansion were also seen in some patients who did not respond. Clonal expansion of both CD4+ and CD8+ blood T cells was observed from baseline to week 6 at doses 0.1 to 3.0 mg/kg. In the 0.1-3.0 mg/kg groups, partial responders were among the patients with the lowest normalized peripheral clonal expansion, particularly in CD8+ T cells. After ivuxolimab, expanded clones were on average more numerous among CD8+ T cells than among CD4+ T cells. Which antigens the clonally expanded peripheral T cells were specific for was not determined.

Turning to this clone: The clone's antigen remains unknown. Base qualities are not recorded, but no much larger clone differs from it by a single base.

The junction shows trimming of 4 bases on V and 3 bases on J, and the gene matches do not reach 2 bases of it. The CDR1 and CDR2 encoded by the germline V gene are SNHLY and FYNNEI. The CDR3 runs 13 residues from the cysteine to the phenylalanine. Of the read, only the CDR3 DNA is kept; its 39 bases are in frame from base 1. To sequence the TCRbeta CDR3 region, genomic DNA was isolated from the sorted cells. The immunoSEQ Assay was used to sequence the TCRbeta CDR3 regions. The clones in this table, taken by TCRdb from immuneACCESS, are in-frame only. Not every clone is retained; where verified, under half of the shortfall comes from an unresolved V gene, and the cause of the rest is unknown. This sample holds fewer than 75,000 clones; over 80% were observed only once. The ten largest make up approximately 2.5% of the sample.

The input for sequencing was CD4+ or CD8+ T cells sorted from blood, taken in a trial of the OX40 agonist ivuxolimab. The source of this sequence is an adult with an advanced solid tumor such as melanoma, head and neck, liver or kidney cancer. This chain is built from TRBV2 and TRBJ1-2, and TRBD1 matches 7 of the central bases. The bases are TGTGCCAGCAGTGGACAGGGAGACTATGGCTACACCTTC. This codes for CASSGQGDYGYTF.